This TCR beta chain is drawn from a study of cytomegalovirus exposure and HLA in healthy donors. PCR was performed using 60 Vbeta and 13 Jbeta primers. The repertoire was sequenced with immunoSEQ multiplex PCR; TCRdb's copy has only in-frame clones and lacks some. Of approximately 150,000 clones listed, roughly three quarters were seen once; the top ten hold 3.5%. As for this clone: The antigen remains undetermined.

Study results and limitations: CMV serostatus stood as the only immune exposure information on hand.

This CDR3 is 12 amino acids long. V was clipped by 2 bases and J by 5 bases, with 6 bases between them. Germline loops: CDR1 MGHRA, CDR2 YSYEKL. The sequence was obtained from a human donor in good health. Sequencing input: PBMCs. V usage is TRBV4-1 and J usage is TRBJ2-5; D unclear. The CDR3 sequence is CASSQNFETQYF. The DNA for the CDR3 is TGCGCCAGCAGCCAAAACTTCGAGACCCAGTACTTC.